This entry concerns a single TCR beta chain. What it binds is unknown. These data are taken from a study of cytomegalovirus exposure and HLA in healthy donors. Broader study findings: With high specificity and sensitivity, the classifier reportedly diagnosed cytomegalovirus status. Earlier analysis found most TCR beta V segments productive about 90% or about 30% of the time.

The PCR contained 60 Vbeta and 13 Jbeta primers. Here immunoSEQ multiplex PCR was the method, and the copy in TCRdb shows in-frame clones only, minus some. Here the sample spans about 160,000 clones, 75% to 90% being singletons. The receptor's source is a girl aged 2 to 9 in good health and CMV-seropositive. The sequenced material came from PBMCs.

This CDR3 is CASSSRRVYTEAFF. The CDR3 nucleotides are TGTGCCAGCAGCTCAAGGCGGGTATACACTGAAGCTTTCTTT. The chain combines TRBV14 with TRBJ1-1; D not certain. V was pared by 5 bases and J by 3 bases, with 13 bases between. This CDR3 spans 14 amino acids. Germline assignment: CDR1 SGHDN and CDR2 FVKESK.